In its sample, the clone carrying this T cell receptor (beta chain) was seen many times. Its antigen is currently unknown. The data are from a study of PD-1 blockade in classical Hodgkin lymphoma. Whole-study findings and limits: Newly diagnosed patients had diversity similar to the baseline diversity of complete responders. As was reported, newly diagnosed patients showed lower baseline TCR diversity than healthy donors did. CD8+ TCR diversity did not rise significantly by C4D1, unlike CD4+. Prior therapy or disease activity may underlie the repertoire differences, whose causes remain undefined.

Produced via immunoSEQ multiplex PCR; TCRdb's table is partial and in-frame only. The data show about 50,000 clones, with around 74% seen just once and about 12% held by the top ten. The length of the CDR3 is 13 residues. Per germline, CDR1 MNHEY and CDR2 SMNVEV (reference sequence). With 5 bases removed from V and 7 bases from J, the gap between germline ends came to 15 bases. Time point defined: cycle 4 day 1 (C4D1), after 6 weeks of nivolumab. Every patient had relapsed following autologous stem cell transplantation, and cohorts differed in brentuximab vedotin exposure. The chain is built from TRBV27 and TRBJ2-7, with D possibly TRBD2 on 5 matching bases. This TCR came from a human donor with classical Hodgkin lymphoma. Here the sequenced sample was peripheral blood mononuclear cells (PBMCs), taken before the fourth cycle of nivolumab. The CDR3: CASSPRGREEQYF. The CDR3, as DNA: TGTGCCAGCAGTCCCCGGGGTCGGGAAGAGCAGTACTTC.